Listed below are T cell receptor beta chains from one sample, sequenced in a study of blood T cell repertoires in COVID-19. Some clones are missing from TCRdb's copy, which holds only in-frame ones; the method was immunoSEQ multiplex PCR. The data contain about 160,000 clones, around 80% of them seen just once; the ten biggest clones take up around 7%. The specimen sequenced was PBMCs or T cells enriched from blood (not recorded which). All receptors come from a man in his fifties or sixties who had recovered from COVID-19. CDR3s include the opening cysteine and the closing phenylalanine or tryptophan. Each record gives: clone size, V gene, J gene, CDR3 protein. Not all rows give a size; the values are once, few, many and, for expanded clones, a class.

>.|TRBV7-2|TRBJ1-5
CASSIQKNQPQHF
>.|TRBV7-2|TRBJ1-5
CASSSVGNQPQHF
>.|TRBV21-1|TRBJ2-7
CASTPGISGHEQYF
>once|TRBV4-2|TRBJ2-7
CASSQELDGGEQYF
>.|TRBV30|TRBJ1-2
CAWSSRGLNYGYTF
>once|TRBV7-9|TRBJ1-3
CASSLGQGSSGNTIYF
>.|TRBV6-4|TRBJ1-1
CASSQGGSTEAFF
>.|TRBV7-3|TRBJ1-1
CASSLVGQTEAFF
>.|TRBV7-9|TRBJ1-2
CASSLVTGSEDTF
>.|TRBV19|TRBJ2-7
CASSIDRGYYGYEQYF
>once|TRBV5-4|TRBJ1-2
CASSLVDGRDGYTF
>.|TRBV4-3|TRBJ1-2
CASSRGQKHSYGYTF
>once|TRBV27|TRBJ1-2
CASSLRQGYGYTF
>.|TRBV19|TRBJ2-3
CASSGRRQGGTDTQYF
>.|TRBV6-2/TRBV6-3|TRBJ2-7
CASSYRGVYEQYF
>.|TRBV28|TRBJ2-7
CASSSLTGISYEQYF
>.|TRBV7-2|TRBJ2-7
CASSHKRQGEQYF
>.|TRBV4-1|TRBJ2-1
CASSQIPGGWGNEQFF
>.|TRBV11-3|TRBJ1-6
CASSSGGLGNGFSYNSPLHF
>few|TRBV7-3|TRBJ2-1
CASSLLGLAGEQFF
>.|TRBV6-4|TRBJ1-3
CASSDLTGVGNTIYF
>.|TRBV7-8|TRBJ1-5
CASSFGGRDQPQHF
>.|TRBV11-2|TRBJ1-3
CASSLGVGQGTGNTIYF
>.|TRBV2|TRBJ1-2
CASSVGTATYYGYTF
>.|TRBV10-1|TRBJ1-6
CASSAGQPNSPLHF
>once|TRBV4-2|TRBJ2-7
CASSQGGGQGSYEQYF
>.|TRBV27|TRBJ2-5
CASSFTPAMVETQYF
>.|TRBV4-2|TRBJ2-7
CASSQEGDSEQYF
>.|TRBV15|TRBJ2-3
CATSRKGEDTQYF
>.|TRBV11-3|TRBJ2-1
CASSGKKGYEQFF
>.|TRBV3-1/TRBV3-2|TRBJ1-4
CASSRTGQGVGEKLFF
>.|TRBV2|TRBJ1-1
CASKITGGTEAFF
>.|TRBV2|TRBJ2-6
CASSGGGRTNSGANVLTF
>.|TRBV2|TRBJ2-1
CASSEALPSGTYNEQFF
>.|TRBV30|TRBJ1-4
CAWSVGRQGGKLFF
>.|TRBV7-2|TRBJ2-7
CASSTMARGASYEQYF
>.|TRBV18|TRBJ1-1
CASSSQGLGEAFF
>.|TRBV18|TRBJ2-7
CASSMTSQGTGEQYF
>.|TRBV9|TRBJ2-2
CASSVARTGAGELFF
>few|TRBV5-6|TRBJ2-3
CASSAGQASGTQYF
>.|TRBV2|TRBJ1-5
CASRGQGNQPQHF
>.|TRBV28|TRBJ1-3
CASSLRQGRNTIYF
>.|TRBV7-2|TRBJ1-4
CASSLDRATNEKLFF
>.|TRBV27|TRBJ1-5
CASSLGYRNQPQHF
>.|TRBV9|TRBJ1-3
CASSVAGSISGNTIYF
>once|TRBV16|TRBJ2-1
CASSPTDRGNEQFF
>.|TRBV7-9|TRBJ1-3
CASSQGGGSGNTIYF
>once|TRBV5-1|TRBJ2-3
CASSLSGGARTDTQYF
>.|TRBV7-2|TRBJ2-5
CASSLRLRGQETQYF
>few|TRBV19|TRBJ1-1
CASSLQGAHTEAFF
>.|TRBV27|TRBJ2-5
CASSLLGGQETQYF
>.|TRBV12-3/TRBV12-4|TRBJ2-7
CASGGTGGYEQYF
>.|TRBV5-1|TRBJ1-1
CASSLGIRAGVTEAFF